The 17 T cell receptor beta chains below were found in one sample sequenced in a study of blood T cell repertoires in COVID-19. Sequencing was performed with immunoSEQ multiplex PCR; in TCRdb, only in-frame clones are kept and a portion is missing. The sample carries 150,000 to 200,000 clones, approximately 88% recorded once. Sequencing used peripheral blood. These TCRs come from a man between 40 and 49 years old with acute or convalescent COVID-19.

The V gene is TRBV6-2 or TRBV6-3, the J gene TRBJ2-7; weak D call: TRBD2 (5 bases). Looked up from germline, CDR1 is MNHEY and CDR2 is SVGEGT. The germline V and J ends were trimmed by 5 bases and 5 bases, with 7 bases remaining between them. CDR3 length equals 11 residues. As DNA, the CDR3 is TGTGCCAGCAGTAAGACTAACGAGCAGTACTTC. Its protein product is CASSKTNEQYF.

CDR3 residues: CASSPTGGDRTYEQYF. In nucleotides, the CDR3 is TGTGCCAGCAGCCCGACAGGGGGCGATAGGACCTACGAGCAGTACTTC. This chain uses TRBV13 with TRBJ2-7; 10 positions agree with TRBD1. CDR3 size: 16 residues. V gave up 5 bases and J gave up 2 bases; unmatched junction bases: 9. Germline V gene sequence: CDR1 PRHDT, CDR2 FYEKMQ (reference sequence).

The V gene is TRBV18, the J gene TRBJ1-1; D is perhaps TRBD1 (5 bases). CDR3 length equals 17 residues. V gave up 2 bases and J gave up 2 bases, with 18 bases separating them. Germline V CDR1 and CDR2: KGHSH, LQKENI. This CDR3 is CASSPYPPGAVNTEAFF. Here the CDR3 DNA reads TGTGCCAGCTCACCATACCCCCCTGGGGCGGTTAACACTGAAGCTTTCTTT.

The V and J genes are TRBV28 and TRBJ1-5; 9 bases fit TRBD1. CDR3 length: 15 amino acids. The junction had 6 bases not matched to a gene; V was cut back by 3 bases and J by 6 bases. The germline V gene encodes CDR1 MDHEN and CDR2 SYDVKM. CDR3 DNA sequence: TGTGCCAGCAGTTTCGGGGACAGGGAAGGTCAGCCCCAGCATTTT. This sequence encodes CASSFGDREGQPQHF.

Remarks on this clone: The same CDR3 arises from other DNA sequences in this sample as well. The chain couples TRBV18 to TRBJ2-3, with D possibly being TRBD2 (6 bases). Trimming cost V 3 bases and J 6 bases, with 7 bases left between them. Germline V lookup: CDR1 KGHSH, CDR2 LQKENI. This CDR3 comprises 12 residues. The CDR3 region is CASSPSGDTQYF. The CDR3 DNA follows: TGTGCCAGCTCACCGAGCGGGGATACGCAGTATTTT.

The chain is built from TRBV19 and TRBJ2-2; no definite D call. CDR1 and CDR2 from the germline V gene are LNHDA and SQIVND (reference sequence). The CDR3 is 14 residues long. The germline V and J ends were trimmed by 5 bases and 2 bases, with 9 bases remaining between them. CDR3 sequence (DNA): TGTGCCAGTAGTTTCGACATCAACACCGGGGAGCTGTTTTTT. Translation: CASSFDINTGELFF.

V is TRBV24-1 and J is TRBJ1-2, with D unresolved. The germline CDR1 and CDR2 sequences are KGHDR and SFDVKD. The CDR3 length is 14 residues. Trimming removed 0 bases from V and 4 bases from J, with 8 bases in between. This chain's CDR3 is CATSDLTRFYGYTF. The CDR3 region has the DNA TGTGCCACCAGTGATTTGACCAGGTTCTATGGCTACACCTTC.

This clone was detected only once. The chain carries TRBV11-2 and TRBJ2-1; TRBD1 matches 9 bases. J gave up 8 bases and V 9 bases, and 8 bases lay outside the gene matches. The CDR3 has 13 amino acids. Germline V CDR1 and CDR2: SGHAT, FQNNGV. DNA for the CDR3: TGTGCCAGTACTTGGACAGGGGAGGATGAGCAGTTCTTC. It encodes CASTWTGEDEQFF.

J is TRBJ2-3 and V is TRBV19; 8 bases fit TRBD1. V was clipped by 3 bases and J by 4 bases; unmatched bases: 6. This CDR3 contains 15 residues. Germline V gene lookup returns CDR1 LNHDA and CDR2 SQIVND (reference sequence). CDR3 amino acids: CASSIRGRRADTQYF. The DNA for the CDR3 is TGTGCCAGTAGTATCAGGGGGCGACGCGCAGATACGCAGTATTTT.

The chain employs TRBV7-9 and TRBJ1-3; 7 bases are shared with TRBD1. In germline, CDR1 is SEHNR, CDR2 FQNEAQ (reference sequence). The CDR3 has 17 residues. V lost 5 bases and J lost 0; bases outside the gene matches: 10. The CDR3 DNA follows: TGTGCCAGCAGCAGGTTAGGGACAGCCGACTCTGGAAACACCATATATTTT. Protein: CASSRLGTADSGNTIYF.

The V call is TRBV5-1, the J call TRBJ1-3, with no clear D. CDR1 is SGHRS and CDR2 is YFSETQ in the germline V gene. Trimming took 4 bases from V and 4 from J, leaving 15 bases between them. CDR3 length: 15 amino acids. CDR3 DNA sequence: TGCGCCAGCAGCCCCGGTACAGTCAACGGAAACACCATATATTTT. Residues: CASSPGTVNGNTIYF.

This clone was recorded once. The chain is built from TRBV4-3 and TRBJ2-3; D gene uncertain. Trimming removed 0 bases at V and 4 bases at J, with 11 bases between. The V gene's germline CDR1 is LGHNA and CDR2 YSLEER. The CDR3 extends over 15 amino acids. CDR3 nucleotides: TGCGCCAGCAGCCAAGATGTCCAACGGGCAGATACGCAGTATTTT. Encoded protein: CASSQDVQRADTQYF.

CDR3 bases: TGTGCCAGCAGCTTAGGGGGGGACGCTGAAGCTTTCTTT. This encodes CASSLGGDAEAFF. This chain uses TRBV7-9 with TRBJ1-1, with D perhaps matching TRBD1 (5 bases). The germline V and J ends were trimmed by 1 base and 6 bases, with 9 bases remaining between them. This CDR3 has 13 amino acids. The V gene's germline CDR1 is SEHNR and CDR2 FQNEAQ (reference sequence).

CDR3 residues: CASSRSTSGGAANTGELFF. The CDR3 region has the DNA TGTGCCAGCTCAAGATCGACTAGCGGGGGGGCCGCGAACACCGGGGAGCTGTTTTTT. The rearrangement joins TRBV18 to TRBJ2-2; 14 bases agree with TRBD2. The CDR3 has 19 residues. V trimming: 5 bases; J trimming: 0 bases; junction bases outside the gene matches: 8. Germline values: CDR1 KGHSH, CDR2 LQKENI. Together with reference TRBV18 and TRBJ2-2, the CDR3 gives the full variable domain: NAGVMQNPRHLVRRRGQEARLRCSPMKGHSHVYWYRQLPEEGLKFMVYLQKENIIDESGMPKERFSAEFPKEGPSILRIQQVVRGDSAAYFCASSRSTSGGAANTGELFFGEGSRLTVL.

This sequence joins TRBV4-2 and TRBJ2-3; 8 positions match TRBD2. The J segment lost 1 base and the V segment lost 3 bases, leaving 15 bases of the junction unmatched. Germline CDR1 LGHNA, CDR2 YNFKEQ. CDR3 size: 19 residues. This CDR3 is CASSQVAGGRGARTDTQYF. In DNA, the CDR3 is TGTGCCAGCAGCCAGGTGGCTGGGGGGCGGGGGGCCCGCACAGATACGCAGTATTTT.

This chain links TRBV18 with TRBJ1-4; D is possibly TRBD1 (5 bases). Germline V lookup: CDR1 KGHSH, CDR2 LQKENI. This CDR3 contains 12 residues. The V end lost 6 bases, the J end lost 7 bases, and 9 bases lay between the germline ends. CDR3: CASSRDSEKLFF. DNA for the CDR3: TGTGCCAGCTCCCGAGACAGTGAAAAACTGTTTTTT.

As concerns this clone: One end of the junction is discordant with germline, which a read error may explain. J is TRBJ2-1 and V is TRBV7-2; 8 nucleotides line up with TRBD2. CDR1 and CDR2 from the germline V gene are SGHTA and FQGNSA. The CDR3 has 19 residues. This chain's CDR3 is CASSLAAGGLNEKYNEQFF. The CDR3 region has the DNA TGTGCCAGCAGCCTAGCGGCGGGGGGCCTCAATGAAAAATACAATGAGCAGTTCTTC. The full variable domain, in which reference TRBV7-2 and TRBJ2-1 provide the parts outside the CDR3, is GAGVSQSPSNKVTEKGKDVELRCDPISGHTALYWYRQSLGQGLEFLIYFQGNSAPDKSGLPSDRFSAERTGGSVSTLTIQRTQQEDSAVYLCASSLAAGGLNEKYNEQFFGPGTRLTVL.